One and the same sample provided the 16 T cell receptor beta chains below, sequenced in a study of blood T cells in healthy people across ages. Combining a sample-barcoded 5' primer with a J-beta primer mix, a second PCR ran for roughly 6 to 12 cycles. MiXCR was run by TCRdb on the 5' RACE reads, yielding one entry per CDR3 protein. The profile shows under 800,000 distinct CDR3 sequences, under 25% of them singletons. Sample: blood. These TCRs come from a man between 70 and 80 years old in good health.

This clonotype appeared a few times. One end of the junction is discordant with germline, which a read error may explain. The chain joins TRBV6-5 to TRBJ2-7; TRBD1 matches at 9 bases. The CDR3 is 12 amino acids. The germline CDR1 and CDR2 sequences are MNHEY and SVGAGI. The CDR3, as DNA: TGTGCCAGCAGTTCGGGGACAGGGCTCCCTAGCTTC. It encodes CASSSGTGLPSF.

This clonotype has only a few counts. The chain employs TRBV6-1 and TRBJ2-1; no clear D gene. Trimming took off 3 bases at V and 13 bases at J, with 10 bases between the two ends. Germline V gene data show CDR1 as MNHNS and CDR2 as SASEGT. The CDR3 totals 11 residues. CDR3 residues: CASSDQLPQFF. DNA for the CDR3: TGTGCCAGCAGTGACCAACTTCCCCAGTTCTTC.

This chain joins TRBV7-6 and TRBJ2-5, with D uncertain. Germline V gene lookup returns CDR1 SGHVS and CDR2 FNYEAQ. Trimming removed 1 base at V and 7 bases at J, with 4 bases between. This CDR3 region has 11 residues. CDR3 in amino acids: CASSLGTTQYF. Written as DNA, the CDR3 is TGTGCCAGCAGCTTAGGAACGACCCAGTACTTC. Together with reference TRBV7-6 and TRBJ2-5, the CDR3 gives the full variable domain: GAGVSQSPRYKVTKRGQDVALRCDPISGHVSLYWYRQALGQGPEFLTYFNYEAQQDKSGLPNDRFSAERPEGSISTLTIQRTEQRDSAMYRCASSLGTTQYFGPGTRLLVL.

This clonotype turned up a few times. This chain connects TRBV5-6 to TRBJ2-1; D may be TRBD2 (6 bases). The CDR3 runs to 17 residues. Per germline, CDR1 SGHDT and CDR2 YYEEEE. The V and J ends lost 1 base and 0 bases respectively, with 14 bases between them. The CDR3 DNA reads as TGTGCCAGCAGCTTGATCGGGGGACGTAGCTCCTACAATGAGCAGTTCTTC. It is translated as CASSLIGGRSSYNEQFF.

The chain carries TRBV12-3 or TRBV12-4 and TRBJ2-7, with 10 bases that match TRBD2. This CDR3 region has 15 residues. J was trimmed by 5 bases and V by 8 bases; bases with no gene match: 12. This chain's CDR3 is CASSRGLAGDHEQYF. CDR3 DNA: TGTGCCAGCTCTCGGGGGCTAGCGGGAGACCACGAGCAGTACTTC.

The CDR3 nucleotides read TGTGCCAGCAGTTCCTCCACTAGTCTGGTCTACGAGCAGTACTTC. This gives the protein CASSSSTSLVYEQYF. The chain uses TRBV27 and TRBJ2-5; D might be TRBD2 (5 bases). The J call is doubtful: the DNA matches TRBJ2-7 better. This CDR3 has 15 amino acids. Looked up from germline, CDR1 is MNHEY and CDR2 is SMNVEV (reference sequence).

This clonotype was recorded at least ten times. V is TRBV12-5 and J is TRBJ1-3; D gene uncertain. The germline CDR1 and CDR2 sequences are LGHNT and FRNRAP. V lost 5 bases to trimming and J lost 0 bases, with 11 bases between them. The CDR3 has 15 amino acids. The CDR3 reads CASGPDFVSGNTIYF. CDR3 in DNA: TGTGCTAGTGGTCCGGACTTTGTCTCTGGAAACACCATATATTTT.

Many counts were recorded for this clonotype. The chain is built from TRBV6-6 and TRBJ2-5, with 9 bases matching TRBD1. Looked up from germline, CDR1 is MNHNY and CDR2 is SVGAGI (reference sequence). This CDR3 spans 15 amino acids. Trimming removed 3 bases from V and 5 bases from J; junction bases left unmatched: 7. The CDR3: CASSYYRDREETQYF. The CDR3 coding sequence is TGTGCCAGCAGTTATTACCGGGACAGGGAGGAGACCCAGTACTTC.

The chain uses TRBV6-5 and TRBJ2-7; 9 bases fit TRBD1. Germline-derived CDR1 and CDR2 are MNHEY and SVGAGI. V gave up 5 bases and J gave up 2 bases; unmatched junction bases: 7. CDR3 size: 15 residues. CDR3 DNA sequence: TGTGCCAGCAGTAGCGGACAGGGGCATCCCTACGAGCAGTACTTC. Its translation is CASSSGQGHPYEQYF.

V is TRBV30 and J is TRBJ1-5; 7 bases map to TRBD1. CDR1 is GTSNPN, CDR2 SVGIG, per germline (reference sequence). The V and J ends lost 3 bases and 0 bases, in that order; junction bases with no gene match: 5. The CDR3 is 15 residues long. The CDR3 nucleotides are TGTGCCTGGAGCTGGACAGGAGCTAGCAATCAGCCCCAGCATTTT. Translated: CAWSWTGASNQPQHF.

This clonotype was seen a few times. This sequence joins TRBV29-1 and TRBJ2-1; 15 nucleotides match TRBD2. The J segment lost 8 bases and the V segment lost 7 bases, leaving 3 bases of the junction unmatched. CDR3 length: 13 residues. Germline V gene sequence: CDR1 SQVTM, CDR2 ANQGSEA. CDR3 coding DNA: TGCAGCGCGGGGACTAGCGGGAGGTATGAGCAGTTCTTC. This codes for CSAGTSGRYEQFF.

This clonotype was recorded many times. The V gene is TRBV20-1, the J gene TRBJ2-4; D is unclear. The germline CDR1 and CDR2 sequences are DFQATT and SNEGSKA (reference sequence). CDR3 size: 15 residues. Trimming shortened V by 3 bases and J by 0 bases, and 12 bases separated the two germline ends. CDR3 in amino acids: CSASLLTGAKNIQYF. The CDR3 nucleotides read TGCAGTGCTAGCCTCCTGACGGGAGCCAAAAACATTCAGTACTTC.

V gene TRBV28 combines with J gene TRBJ2-5, with 7 nucleotides matching TRBD2. Trimming removed 5 bases from V and 1 base from J; junction bases left unmatched: 10. The CDR3 spans 16 residues. CDR1 MDHEN and CDR2 SYDVKM come from the germline V gene. CDR3 residues: CASSRNPGLFQETQYF. The CDR3 DNA is TGTGCCAGCAGTAGGAACCCGGGACTATTCCAAGAGACCCAGTACTTC.

This clonotype has only a few counts. CDR3 sequence (DNA): TGCGCCAGCACCAGGGACAGGGGATACGAGCAGTACTTC. It encodes CASTRDRGYEQYF. This chain uses TRBV5-1 with TRBJ2-7; 10 bases line up with TRBD1. Germline V gives CDR1 SGHRS, CDR2 YFSETQ. This CDR3 is built from 13 residues. The junction had 4 bases not matched to a gene; V was cut back by 6 bases and J by 4 bases.

The V gene is TRBV24-1, the J gene TRBJ2-1; no firm D call. Germline CDR1 reads KGHDR; CDR2 reads SFDVKD. V dropped 1 base and J dropped 8 bases, with 8 bases sitting between them. The length of the CDR3 is 13 residues. CDR3 sequence: CATSDLSGHEQFF. CDR3 sequence (DNA): TGTGCCACCAGTGATTTATCCGGCCATGAGCAGTTCTTC.

This clonotype has a single count. The chain uses TRBV5-1 and TRBJ2-1; possibly TRBD1 for D (5 bases). Between the trimmed V and J ends, which lost 0 bases and 2 bases, there was a span of 12 bases. Germline V gene sequence: CDR1 SGHRS, CDR2 YFSETQ. CDR3 length: 16 residues. The CDR3 DNA sequence: TGCGCCAGCAGCTTGGTTGCGACAGCTACCTACAATGAGCAGTTCTTC. This encodes CASSLVATATYNEQFF. The variable domain in full, completed from reference TRBV5-1 and TRBJ2-1, reads KAGVTQTPRYLIKTRGQQVTLSCSPISGHRSVSWYQQTPGQGLQFLFEYFSETQRNKGNFPGRFSGRQFSNSRSEMNVSTLELGDSALYLCASSLVATATYNEQFFGPGTRLTVL.